Presented here are 4 T cell receptor beta chains from one specimen sequenced in a study of beta chain features in type 1 diabetes. Every isolated RNA sample was fully reverse transcribed, so sequencing captured expressed TCRB transcripts. Sequencing used immunoSEQ multiplex PCR; TCRdb keeps in-frame clones, though not all of them. The data show some 900,000 clones, roughly 15% seen once. Sequencing input: naive CD4+ T cells from blood. The receptors were gathered from a woman under 30 in good health.

This CDR3 reads CSVAPRTGNTEAFF. The CDR3 bases are TGCAGCGTTGCTCCCCGGACAGGGAACACTGAAGCTTTCTTT. This chain connects TRBV29-1 to TRBJ1-1; 7 bases align to TRBD1. The CDR3 is 14 amino acids. J was trimmed by 1 base and V by 4 bases; bases with no gene match: 6. Germline V CDR1 and CDR2: SQVTM, ANQGSEA.

The gene calls are TRBV19 and TRBJ1-2, with 8 bases fitting TRBD1. CDR3 length: 12 residues. The germline CDR1 and CDR2 sequences are LNHDA and SQIVND (reference sequence). Trimming at V came to 6 bases and at J to 7 bases, leaving 4 bases not matched to a gene. This CDR3 reads CASRPGGSGYTF. CDR3 nucleotide sequence: TGTGCCAGTAGGCCAGGGGGCTCTGGCTACACCTTC.

This clone was counted a few times. The rearrangement links TRBV14 to TRBJ2-4; D might be TRBD1 or TRBD2, each matching 5 bases. This CDR3 is built from 14 residues. The germline CDR1 and CDR2 sequences are SGHDN and FVKESK. V dropped 2 bases and J dropped 6 bases, with 11 bases sitting between them. CDR3 DNA sequence: TGTGCCAGCAGCCAACTAGGTGGGGGAAACATTCAGTACTTC. This codes for CASSQLGGGNIQYF.

The rearrangement uses TRBV4-1 and TRBJ2-1; TRBD2 might be the D (5 bases). V was pared by 0 bases and J by 9 bases, with 24 bases between. The germline gives CDR1 MGHRA, CDR2 YSYEKL. This CDR3 contains 18 residues. The CDR3 DNA sequence: TGCGCCAGCAGCCAAGAGGCCTTTTTCTTCGGGGTTTACGGTGAGCAGTTCTTC. Protein sequence: CASSQEAFFFGVYGEQFF.